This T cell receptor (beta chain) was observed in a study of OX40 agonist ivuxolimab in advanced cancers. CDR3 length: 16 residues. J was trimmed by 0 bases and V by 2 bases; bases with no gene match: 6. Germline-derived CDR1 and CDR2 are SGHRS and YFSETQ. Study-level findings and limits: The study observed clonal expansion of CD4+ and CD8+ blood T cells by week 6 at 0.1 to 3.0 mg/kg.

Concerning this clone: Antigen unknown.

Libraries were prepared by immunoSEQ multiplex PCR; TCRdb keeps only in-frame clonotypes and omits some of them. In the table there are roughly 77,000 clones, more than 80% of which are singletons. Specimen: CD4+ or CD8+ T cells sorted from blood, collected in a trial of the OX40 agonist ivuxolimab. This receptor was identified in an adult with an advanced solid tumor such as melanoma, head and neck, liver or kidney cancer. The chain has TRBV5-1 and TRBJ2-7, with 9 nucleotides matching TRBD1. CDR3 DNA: TGCGCCAGCAGCTTCGGGACAGGGCCGTCCTCCTACGAGCAGTACTTC. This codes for CASSFGTGPSSYEQYF.